This T cell receptor (beta chain) was found in a study of blood T cells in healthy people across ages. Points from the study as a whole: TCR beta diversity, measured per million T cells, fell in a roughly linear way with age.

With regard to this clonotype: Its antigen is not identified.

Total RNA was extracted at no less than 5.5 micrograms per sample. Combining a sample-barcoded 5' primer with a J-beta primer mix, a second PCR ran for about 7 to 11 cycles. Each CDR3 protein is one row after TCRdb ran MiXCR on the 5' RACE reads. The table lists about 640,000 distinct CDR3 sequences, about 53% of them singletons. The sequenced sample consisted of blood. The clonotype was recovered from a man in his fifties or sixties in good health.

In DNA, the CDR3 is TGTGCCAGCAGTTCGTCCGCGACGAAAAATCCGGAGACCCAGTACTTC. Translating gives CASSSSATKNPETQYF. The rearrangement uses TRBV28 and TRBJ2-5; D gene ambiguous. The CDR3 runs to 16 residues. Germline V CDR1 and CDR2: MDHEN, SYDVKM. With 4 bases removed from V and 5 bases from J, the gap between germline ends came to 20 bases.